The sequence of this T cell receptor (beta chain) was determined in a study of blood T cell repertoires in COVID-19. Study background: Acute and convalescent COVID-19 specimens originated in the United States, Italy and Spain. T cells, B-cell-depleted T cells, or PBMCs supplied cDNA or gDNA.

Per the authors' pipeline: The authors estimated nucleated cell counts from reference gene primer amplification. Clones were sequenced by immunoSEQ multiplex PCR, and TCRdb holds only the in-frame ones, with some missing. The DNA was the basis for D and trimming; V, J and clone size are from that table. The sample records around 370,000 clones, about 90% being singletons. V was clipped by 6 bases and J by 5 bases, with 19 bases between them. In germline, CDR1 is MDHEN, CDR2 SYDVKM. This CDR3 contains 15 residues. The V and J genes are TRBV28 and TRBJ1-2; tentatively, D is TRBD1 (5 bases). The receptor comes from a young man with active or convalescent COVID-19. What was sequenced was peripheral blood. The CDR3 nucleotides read TGTGCCAGCAGCCAGACCGGGACTCAAGGATATGGCTACACCTTC. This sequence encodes CASSQTGTQGYGYTF.